This T cell receptor (beta chain) is drawn from a study of blood T cell repertoires in COVID-19. The CDR3 length is 14 residues. V was trimmed by 0 bases and J by 1 base, leaving 7 bases between them. Germline-derived CDR1 and CDR2 are SGHRS and YFSETQ. Source study methods: Estimated nucleated cell counts came from reference gene primer amplification. Repertoires were generated with immunoSEQ multiplex PCR, while TCRdb's copy carries only in-frame clones and drops some. The DNA gave D and trimming, while V, J and clone size come from that table. Among more than 55,000 clones listed, 88% were seen once.

This TCR was recovered from a woman between 70 and 85 years old with acute or convalescent COVID-19. Sequenced sample: peripheral blood. The J gene is TRBJ2-5, the V gene TRBV5-1, with a tentative D call TRBD2 (6 bases). In DNA, the CDR3 is TGCGCCAGCAGCTTGGTCGGGGGCCAAGAGACCCAGTACTTC. Protein sequence: CASSLVGGQETQYF.